The 22 T cell receptor beta chains presented below share a single source sample, sequenced in a study of blood T cell repertoires in COVID-19. This table comes from immunoSEQ multiplex PCR, and its TCRdb copy is limited to in-frame clones, with some not included. In the table there are about 250,000 clones, around 88% of which are singletons. Sequences were obtained from PBMCs or T cells enriched from blood (not recorded which). Every receptor here comes from a man between 35 and 55 years old who had recovered from COVID-19.

The chain is built from TRBV19 and TRBJ2-5; 14 positions match TRBD2. This CDR3 comprises 21 residues. With 4 bases clipped from V and 4 bases from J, the junction kept 20 bases outside the gene matches. The V gene's germline CDR1 is LNHDA and CDR2 SQIVND (reference sequence). DNA for the CDR3: TGTGCCAGTAGTACCCCCCGCGGACTAGCGGGAGGCCCTAGGGGGGGAGAGACCCAGTACTTC. It encodes CASSTPRGLAGGPRGGETQYF.

This sequence joins TRBV29-1 and TRBJ2-7; 13 bases align to TRBD2. The V and J ends lost 3 bases and 2 bases, in that order; junction bases with no gene match: 1. The CDR3 sequence is 14 residues long. CDR1 is SQVTM, CDR2 ANQGSEA, per germline. CDR3 amino acids: CSVDGLAGAYEQYF. The CDR3 DNA is TGCAGCGTTGATGGACTAGCGGGAGCCTACGAGCAGTACTTC.

The chain is built from TRBV5-4 and TRBJ2-6; no clear D gene. Between the trimmed V and J ends, which lost 3 bases and 2 bases, there was a span of 3 bases. Germline CDR1 and CDR2: SGHNT and YYREEE (reference sequence). The CDR3 spans 13 residues. This CDR3 is CASSSAGANVLTF. The DNA for the CDR3 is TGTGCCAGCAGCTCCGCTGGGGCCAACGTCCTGACTTTC.

The chain is built from TRBV11-3 and TRBJ2-5, with 8 positions matching TRBD2. Per the germline V gene, CDR1 is SGHNT and CDR2 is YENEEA. With V trimmed by 5 bases and J by 5 bases, 16 bases remained unmatched. The CDR3 totals 17 residues. CDR3 in DNA: TGTGCCAGCAGCCCCGCGGTGTCTGCGGGGGGCGGGGAGACCCAGTACTTC. Protein sequence: CASSPAVSAGGGETQYF.

The V call is TRBV30, the J call TRBJ2-4, with D perhaps TRBD2 (6 bases). Germline V gives CDR1 GTSNPN, CDR2 SVGIG (reference sequence). This CDR3 region has 20 residues. Trimming shortened V by 0 bases and J by 0 bases, and 24 bases separated the two germline ends. The CDR3 is CAWSVTRQTSRFSAKNIQYF. The CDR3 DNA reads TGTGCCTGGAGTGTAACGAGGCAGACTAGTAGGTTTTCAGCCAAAAACATTCAGTACTTC. The whole variable domain, remainder taken from reference TRBV30 and TRBJ2-4, is SQTIHQWPATLVQPVGSPLSLECTVEGTSNPNLYWYRQAAGRGLQLLFYSVGIGQISSEVPQNLSASRPQDRQFILSSKKLLLSDSGFYLCAWSVTRQTSRFSAKNIQYFGAGTRLSVL.

This clone was detected only once. The rearrangement joins TRBV12-3 or TRBV12-4 to TRBJ1-1; D call uncertain. Trimming removed 0 bases at V and 10 bases at J, with 9 bases between. This CDR3 spans 12 amino acids. The CDR3 sequence: CASSLALVGAFF. CDR3 DNA: TGTGCCAGCAGTTTAGCATTGGTCGGAGCTTTCTTT.

CDR3 bases: TGTGCCAGTAGTCCCTCCGTGAGACAGGGTGTCTATGGCTACACCTTC. Amino acid sequence: CASSPSVRQGVYGYTF. The rearrangement links TRBV19 to TRBJ1-2, with 7 bases that match TRBD1. Trimming removed 5 bases from V and 4 bases from J; junction bases left unmatched: 13. In germline, CDR1 is LNHDA, CDR2 SQIVND (reference sequence). The CDR3 runs 16 residues.

This clone has more than one count but fewer than ten. The chain carries TRBV11-1 and TRBJ1-1; no definite D call. This CDR3 has 15 residues. Trimming removed 2 bases from V and 3 bases from J, with 13 bases in between. Germline loops: CDR1 SGHAT, CDR2 FQDESV (reference sequence). The CDR3 coding sequence is TGTGCCAGCAGCTTATTCACGGGAGATTACACTGAAGCTTTCTTT. Protein product: CASSLFTGDYTEAFF.

V usage is TRBV28 and J usage is TRBJ2-7, with TRBD2 matching over 12 bases. Looked up from germline, CDR1 is MDHEN and CDR2 is SYDVKM. V was clipped by 8 bases and J by 3 bases; unmatched bases: 2. There are 13 residues in the CDR3. CDR3 DNA sequence: TGTGCCAGCCAACTAGCGGGAGGCTACGAGCAGTACTTC. Its translation: CASQLAGGYEQYF. Together with reference TRBV28 and TRBJ2-7, the CDR3 gives the full variable domain: DVKVTQSSRYLVKRTGEKVFLECVQDMDHENMFWYRQDPGLGLRLIYFSYDVKMKEKGDIPEGYSVSREKKERFSLILESASTNQTSMYLCASQLAGGYEQYFGPGTRLTVT.

The chain uses TRBV3-1 (or the pseudogene TRBV3-2) and TRBJ1-4; TRBD1 agrees at 9 bases. The CDR3 length is 15 residues. V lost 5 bases to trimming and J lost 10 bases; unmatched junction nucleotides: 11. In germline, CDR1 is LGHDT, CDR2 YNNKEL (reference sequence). The CDR3 reads CASSTRTGDSGKLFF. The CDR3 nucleotides read TGTGCCAGCAGCACCCGGACAGGGGATAGCGGAAAACTGTTTTTT.

V usage is TRBV9 and J usage is TRBJ1-2; 7 bases line up with TRBD1. The CDR3 extends over 16 amino acids. Germline CDR1 is SGDLS and CDR2 is YYNGEE. V gave up 0 bases and J gave up 5 bases; unmatched junction bases: 10. This CDR3 is CASSVDVEGTVYGYTF. The CDR3 DNA is TGTGCCAGCAGCGTAGACGTAGAGGGGACAGTATATGGCTACACCTTC.

The chain carries TRBV5-1 and TRBJ1-6, with 8 bases fitting TRBD1. Trimming took 4 bases from V and 7 from J; bases not matched to a gene: 4. Germline CDR1 reads SGHRS; CDR2 reads YFSETQ. The CDR3 contains 14 residues. CDR3 region: CASSTTGANSPLHF. DNA for the CDR3: TGCGCCAGCAGCACGACAGGGGCGAATTCACCCCTCCACTTT.

The chain links TRBV7-9 to TRBJ1-1; D unresolved. The CDR3 runs to 15 residues. Germline V gene sequence: CDR1 SEHNR, CDR2 FQNEAQ (reference sequence). Between the trimmed V and J ends, which lost 1 base and 5 bases, there was a span of 14 bases. The chain's CDR3 is CASSLGFRGGTEAFF. Here the CDR3 DNA reads TGTGCCAGCAGCTTAGGCTTCCGGGGAGGGACTGAAGCTTTCTTT. Full variable domain (missing parts from reference TRBV7-9 and TRBJ1-1): DTGVSQNPRHKITKRGQNVTFRCDPISEHNRLYWYRQTLGQGPEFLTYFQNEAQLEKSRLLSDRFSAERPKGSFSTLEIQRTEQGDSAMYLCASSLGFRGGTEAFFGQGTRLTVV.

The CDR3 sequence: CASSQDTVLAGGNYNEQFF. The CDR3 DNA reads TGTGCCAGCAGCCAAGATACAGTCCTAGCGGGAGGAAACTACAATGAGCAGTTCTTC. This sequence joins TRBV3-1 (or the pseudogene TRBV3-2) and TRBJ2-1, with 11 positions matching TRBD2. With V trimmed by 0 bases and J by 3 bases, 10 bases remained unmatched. Germline V gene sequence: CDR1 LGHDT, CDR2 YNNKEL (reference sequence). The CDR3 covers 19 residues.

This chain connects TRBV18 to TRBJ1-6; 8 bases align to TRBD1. The CDR3 sequence is 17 residues long. In germline, CDR1 is KGHSH, CDR2 LQKENI. V gave up 6 bases and J gave up 7 bases; unmatched junction bases: 14. CDR3 sequence (DNA): TGTGCCAGCTCCGAAAATATTAGGACAGGGAAGAATTCACCCCTCCACTTT. It is translated as CASSENIRTGKNSPLHF.

The DNA of the CDR3 is TGCGCCAGCAGCTATCAGACAGAATCGGGCGAGCAGTACTTC. This sequence encodes CASSYQTESGEQYF. V gene TRBV5-1 combines with J gene TRBJ2-7; possibly TRBD1 for D (5 bases). CDR1 and CDR2 from the germline V gene are SGHRS and YFSETQ. Trimming shortened V by 3 bases and J by 6 bases, and 16 bases separated the two germline ends. The CDR3 runs 14 residues.

The rearrangement joins TRBV5-1 to TRBJ1-6, with 7 bases identical to TRBD1. Germline V gene sequence: CDR1 SGHRS, CDR2 YFSETQ. V lost 3 bases, J lost 5 bases, and 2 bases stayed unmatched. This CDR3 is 14 amino acids long. The CDR3 DNA follows: TGCGCCAGCAGCTGGGACAGAGATAATTCACCCCTCCACTTT. This codes for CASSWDRDNSPLHF.

The chain recombines TRBV28 with TRBJ2-1; possible D gene TRBD2, 7 bases. CDR1 MDHEN and CDR2 SYDVKM come from the germline V gene. The CDR3 length is 15 residues. V dropped 7 bases and J dropped 2 bases, with 15 bases sitting between them. In nucleotides, the CDR3 is TGTGCCAGCACCCTCGGCGGGGGCCCCTACAATGAGCAGTTCTTC. It yields the protein CASTLGGGPYNEQFF.

CDR3 bases: TGTGCCAGCAGTTACGAGAAAACAGGGAACACCGGGGAGCTGTTTTTT. This sequence encodes CASSYEKTGNTGELFF. This chain connects TRBV6-6 to TRBJ2-2; the D gene is possibly TRBD1 (5 bases). This CDR3 is built from 16 residues. The V end lost 2 bases, the J end lost 1 base, and 11 bases lay between the germline ends. Germline V lookup: CDR1 MNHNY, CDR2 SVGAGI (reference sequence).

The V and J genes are TRBV24-1 and TRBJ2-1; D ambiguous. V shed 4 bases and J shed 0 bases, with 12 bases lying between them. CDR3 length equals 16 residues. CDR1 is KGHDR and CDR2 is SFDVKD in the germline V gene. CDR3: CATSDSYASSYNEQFF. The CDR3 DNA reads as TGTGCCACCAGTGACTCCTACGCGAGCTCCTACAATGAGCAGTTCTTC.

This clone was observed a single time. CDR3 nucleotide sequence: TGTGCCAGCAGCGGAGGACAGGGGAACTATGGCTACACCTTC. Residues: CASSGGQGNYGYTF. This chain uses TRBV9 with TRBJ1-2; 9 nucleotides agree with TRBD1. The length of the CDR3 is 14 residues. Germline-derived CDR1 and CDR2 are SGDLS and YYNGEE. The V segment lost 3 bases and the J segment 2 bases; nucleotides outside the gene matches: 2.

This CDR3 is CSVGTSGMVTDTQYF. Here the CDR3 DNA reads TGCAGCGTCGGGACTAGCGGGATGGTCACAGATACGCAGTATTTT. J is TRBJ2-3 and V is TRBV29-1, with TRBD2 matching over 13 bases. The CDR3 covers 15 residues. After removal of 6 bases from V and 2 bases from J, the junction contained 5 bases not matched to a gene. Germline assignment: CDR1 SQVTM and CDR2 ANQGSEA.